This TCR beta chain was identified during a study of T cells after yellow fever vaccination. TCRdb re-called the 5' RACE reads with MiXCR, one entry per CDR3 protein. The sample lists about 430,000 distinct CDR3 sequences; around 20% were seen once. The CDR3 runs to 14 residues. Looked up from germline, CDR1 is KGHSH and CDR2 is LQKENI. The V end lost 0 bases, the J end lost 8 bases, and 13 bases lay between the germline ends. This receptor was identified in a man aged 18 to 35 who received the YFV17D yellow fever vaccine. Sequenced here: PBMCs, sampled before the yellow fever booster vaccination. The chain carries TRBV18 and TRBJ2-5; D uncertain. The CDR3 sequence is CASSPPEQTGTQYF. For the CDR3, the DNA is TGTGCCAGCTCACCACCTGAACAGACTGGAACCCAGTACTTC.